This T cell receptor (beta chain) was recovered during a study of technical replicates of blood from a handful of donors. V was shortened by 4 bases and J by 0 bases, with 13 bases between the two germline ends. Germline-derived CDR1 and CDR2 are MNHEY and SMNVEV (reference sequence). The length of the CDR3 is 15 residues. Assay: immunoSEQ multiplex PCR; the TCRdb copy retains only in-frame clones and omits some. The sample lists under 95,000 clones, approximately 94% occurring once. This chain links TRBV27 with TRBJ2-7; D possibly corresponds to TRBD1 (5 bases). Sequenced sample: T cells isolated from PBMCs. This TCR was recovered from a human donor in good health. The CDR3 region has the DNA TGTGCCAGCAGTTCCCCTCACAGGACCTCCTACGAGCAGTACTTC. Translation gives CASSSPHRTSYEQYF.